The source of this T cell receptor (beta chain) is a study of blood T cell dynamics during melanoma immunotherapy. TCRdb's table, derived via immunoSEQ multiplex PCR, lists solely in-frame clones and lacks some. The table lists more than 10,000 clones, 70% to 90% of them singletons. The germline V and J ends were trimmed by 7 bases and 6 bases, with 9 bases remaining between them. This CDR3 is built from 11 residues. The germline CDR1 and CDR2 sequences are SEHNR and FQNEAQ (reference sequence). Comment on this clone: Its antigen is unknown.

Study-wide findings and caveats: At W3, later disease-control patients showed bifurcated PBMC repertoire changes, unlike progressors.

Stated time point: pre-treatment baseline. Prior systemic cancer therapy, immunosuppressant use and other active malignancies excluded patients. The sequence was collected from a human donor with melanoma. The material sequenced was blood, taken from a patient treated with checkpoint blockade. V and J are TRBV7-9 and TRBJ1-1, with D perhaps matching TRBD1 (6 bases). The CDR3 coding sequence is TGTGCCAGCACCCAGGGGTCTGAAGCTTTCTTT. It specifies CASTQGSEAFF.